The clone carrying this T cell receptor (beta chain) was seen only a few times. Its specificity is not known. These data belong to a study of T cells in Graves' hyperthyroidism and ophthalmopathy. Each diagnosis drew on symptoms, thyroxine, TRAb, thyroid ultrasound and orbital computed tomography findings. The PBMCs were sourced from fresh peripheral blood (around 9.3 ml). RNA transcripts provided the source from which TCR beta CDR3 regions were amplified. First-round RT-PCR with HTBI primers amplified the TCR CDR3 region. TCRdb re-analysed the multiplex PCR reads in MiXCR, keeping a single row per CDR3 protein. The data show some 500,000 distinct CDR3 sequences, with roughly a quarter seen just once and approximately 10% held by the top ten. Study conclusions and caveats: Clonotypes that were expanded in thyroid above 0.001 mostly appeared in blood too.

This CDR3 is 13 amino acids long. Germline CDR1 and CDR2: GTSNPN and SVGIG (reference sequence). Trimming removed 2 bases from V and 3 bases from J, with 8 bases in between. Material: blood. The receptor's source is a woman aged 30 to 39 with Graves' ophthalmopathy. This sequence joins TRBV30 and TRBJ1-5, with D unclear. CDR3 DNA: TGTGCCTGGAGTCTGGGAAACAATCAGCCCCAGCATTTT. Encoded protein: CAWSLGNNQPQHF.